This T cell receptor (beta chain) was recorded in a study of cytomegalovirus exposure and HLA in healthy donors. Looked up from germline, CDR1 is SGHRS and CDR2 is YFSETQ. Trimming cost V 8 bases and J 3 bases; bases outside gene matches: 3. This CDR3 region has 14 residues. Primers: 60 Vbeta forward and 13 Jbeta reverse. Profiled with immunoSEQ multiplex PCR; TCRdb holds only in-frame clones, not every one. The sample includes tens of thousands of clones, roughly 78% of them seen just once. Sequenced input: PBMCs. This receptor was identified in a woman aged 40 to 49 in good health and CMV-seropositive. V is TRBV5-1 and J is TRBJ2-3, with 13 bases aligning to TRBD2. The CDR3 nucleotides read TGCGCCAGTAGGACTAGCGGGAGAACAGATACGCAGTATTTT. It is translated as CASRTSGRTDTQYF.